This T cell receptor beta chain was recorded in a study of blood T cell repertoires in COVID-19 (dated by TCRdb to 2020 to 2021). Broadly, across the study: Collaborator samples came from the United States, Italy and Spain and covered acute and convalescent phases of COVID-19. The prospective study material was composed of cDNA or gDNA derived from T cells, B-cell-depleted T cells, or PBMCs. The dataset comprised deeply sampled blood TCRbeta repertoires from subjects exposed to, actively infected with, or recovered from COVID-19. The repertoires were released in a freely available public database intended as a resource for research on the immune response to SARS-CoV-2. Samples came from the ongoing ImmuneRACE study (first 160 participants) plus 1,254 subjects from 6 global collaborators. A de-identified subject ID, COVID-19 status, age in years and sex were almost always included in the sample metadata. HLA class I and class II types, where available, came from metadata supplied by the sample provider rather than from assay-based typing.

Participants in the prospective study were enrolled through a virtual design, were aged about 18 to 100 years, and lived in roughly 24 United States geographic areas. In the prospective study, participants were assigned to cohorts based on the clinical history participants reported in a screening survey and a study questionnaire. Recovered participants in ImmuneRACE Cohort 3 were defined as having two consecutive negative NP/OP PCR tests, clearance from a healthcare professional, or resolution of symptoms. In the prospective study, mobile phlebotomists collected whole blood, serum and a nasopharyngeal or oropharyngeal swab from each participant. Additional blood draws and questionnaires over an approximately 2-month period could optionally be provided by prospective study participants. Before DNA extraction, prospective study blood samples were shipped either frozen or at room temperature. The cysteine opens and the phenylalanine closes a CDR3 of 14 amino acids. Of all the DNA, just the CDR3 is kept, 42 bases in frame from base 1. Per the germline V gene (reference sequence), LNHDA is the CDR1 and SQIVND is the CDR2. Between the V and J ends, shortened by 8 bases and 0 bases respectively, the junction contains 13 bases.

Overall study results and their limits: The amount of clinical and demographic metadata varied by source and participant and was provided uncurated.

TCRbeta CDR3 regions were amplified from genomic DNA using the immunoSEQ Assay, a bias-controlled multiplex PCR. Concerning the study's data processing: The number of nucleated cells in each sample was estimated from the amplification of reference gene primers within the assay. To quantify the absolute abundance of each unique TCRbeta CDR3 rearrangement, sequence reads were collapsed and filtered. For each sample, productive Simpson clonality was calculated as the square root of Simpson's diversity index across productive rearrangements. This is the immuneACCESS table as TCRdb keeps it, with only in-frame sequences that have V and J called. A part of the clones is gone; compared with another copy, unresolved V genes explain less than half, and the rest is unexplained. V, J and clone size are those of that table, while D and trimming were read from the DNA. The sample table lists approximately 470,000 clones, around 90% of them with a count of one. The ten largest clones capture roughly 0.7% of the sample.

Note on this clone: Which antigen it targets is not known. Base qualities are not at hand, and no much larger clone is one base apart.

This chain joins TRBV19 to TRBJ1-1, with no confidently assigned D gene. Sequenced: PBMCs or T cells enriched from blood (not recorded which). This sequence originates from a woman aged 18-35 years who had recovered from COVID-19. The CDR3 is CASGGIELNTEAFF. The DNA sequence follows: TGTGCCAGTGGAGGGATAGAGTTGAACACTGAAGCTTTCTTT. With the portions outside the CDR3 filled from the reference TRBV19 and TRBJ1-1 genes, the complete variable region becomes DGGITQSPKYLFRKEGQNVTLSCEQNLNHDAMYWYRQDPGQGLRLIYYSQIVNDFQKGDIAEGYSVSREKKESFPLTVTSAQKNPTAFYLCASGGIELNTEAFFGQGTRLTVV.